Described below is a single TCR beta chain sequence and its context. The protocol was immunoSEQ multiplex PCR, while the TCRdb copy is restricted to in-frame clones and leaves out a portion. Seen here are about 240,000 clones, about 80% observed once, and the top ten hold approximately 4%. These data belong to a study of blood T cell repertoires in COVID-19. V lost 6 bases to trimming and J lost 7 bases; unmatched junction nucleotides: 7. The CDR3 contains 13 residues. Germline V gives CDR1 SNHLY, CDR2 FYNNEI. Sequenced: PBMCs or T cells enriched from blood (not recorded which). This TCR derives from a middle-aged woman who had been exposed to COVID-19. This chain links TRBV2 with TRBJ1-2, with 8 bases lining up with TRBD1. CDR3 in amino acids: CASRATGDGGYTF. CDR3 bases: TGTGCCAGCAGGGCGACAGGGGACGGTGGCTACACCTTC.